The 12 T cell receptor beta chains below all came from one sample that was sequenced in a study of T cell changes during pregnancy in multiple sclerosis. TCRdb keeps only in-frame clones here, not all; method: immunoSEQ multiplex PCR. In the table there are about 51,000 clones, around 92% of which are singletons. The source material was CD4+ T cells from peripheral blood mononuclear cells, sampled in the third trimester of pregnancy. All receptors come from a female donor with multiple sclerosis, enrolled in a pregnancy study.

The chain recombines TRBV7-2 with TRBJ1-5; D might be TRBD1 (6 bases). The length of the CDR3 is 16 residues. From germline, CDR1 is SGHTA and CDR2 FQGNSA. Trimming left V 5 bases short and J 3 bases short, with 17 bases between. The CDR3 nucleotides are TGTGCCAGCAGCCCCACCCGGGGGGCCTTCAATCAGCCCCAGCATTTT. It is translated as CASSPTRGAFNQPQHF. The full variable domain, in which reference TRBV7-2 and TRBJ1-5 provide the parts outside the CDR3, is GAGVSQSPSNKVTEKGKDVELRCDPISGHTALYWYRQSLGQGLEFLIYFQGNSAPDKSGLPSDRFSAERTGGSVSTLTIQRTQQEDSAVYLCASSPTRGAFNQPQHFGDGTRLSIL.

This chain connects TRBV9 to TRBJ2-1, with 7 bases that match TRBD2. The CDR3 has 17 amino acids. Germline CDR1 and CDR2: SGDLS and YYNGEE. The ends lost 4 bases at V and 0 bases at J; junction bases unmatched: 10. CDR3 region: CASSIGLVGGSYNEQFF. The CDR3 DNA reads TGTGCCAGCAGCATCGGACTAGTTGGGGGCTCCTACAATGAGCAGTTCTTC.

The V gene is TRBV5-1, the J gene TRBJ2-2; D call uncertain. With 0 bases removed from V and 0 bases from J, the gap between germline ends came to 6 bases. This CDR3 has 15 residues. Germline CDR1 is SGHRS and CDR2 is YFSETQ. CDR3 DNA: TGCGCCAGCAGCTTGGTACAGTCGAACACCGGGGAGCTGTTTTTT. This encodes CASSLVQSNTGELFF.

The V gene is TRBV27, the J gene TRBJ2-7, with 13 positions matching TRBD2. This CDR3 contains 17 residues. The germline V gene encodes CDR1 MNHEY and CDR2 SMNVEV (reference sequence). J gave up 5 bases and V 0 bases, and 7 bases lay outside the gene matches. CDR3 loop: CASSLSVGLAGAHEQYF. In nucleotides, the CDR3 is TGTGCCAGCAGTTTATCGGTCGGACTAGCGGGAGCCCACGAGCAGTACTTC.

The J gene is TRBJ1-3, the V gene TRBV5-6; D remains ambiguous. Germline V gene sequence: CDR1 SGHDT, CDR2 YYEEEE. V was cut by 2 bases and J by 2 bases, with 8 bases left in between. The CDR3 runs to 14 residues. The DNA of the CDR3 is TGTGCCAGCAGCTTCGGAGAAACTGGAAACACCATATATTTT. Translating it yields CASSFGETGNTIYF.

The V and J genes are TRBV5-4 and TRBJ2-3; 8 bases line up with TRBD2. The CDR3 has 15 residues. The trim removed 3 bases at V and 1 base at J, leaving 4 bases unmatched. The germline CDR1 and CDR2 sequences are SGHNT and YYREEE (reference sequence). The CDR3 reads CASSSTSDRTDTQYF. The CDR3 DNA follows: TGTGCCAGCAGCTCGACTAGCGATCGCACAGATACGCAGTATTTT. The entire variable domain, with the rest obtained from reference TRBV5-4 and TRBJ2-3, is as follows: ETGVTQSPTHLIKTRGQQVTLRCSSQSGHNTVSWYQQALGQGPQFIFQYYREEENGRGNFPPRFSGLQFPNYSSELNVNALELDDSALYLCASSSTSDRTDTQYFGPGTRLTVL.

V usage is TRBV18 and J usage is TRBJ2-7, with a tentative D call TRBD1 (6 bases). The CDR3 has 15 residues. Between the trimmed V and J ends, which lost 3 bases and 0 bases, there was a span of 12 bases. CDR1 KGHSH and CDR2 LQKENI come from the germline V gene. CDR3 sequence (DNA): TGTGCCAGCTCACCGTCAGACAGGAACTCCTACGAGCAGTACTTC. This encodes CASSPSDRNSYEQYF.

The V and J genes are TRBV7-2 and TRBJ2-7, with D perhaps matching TRBD2 (6 bases). The germline V and J ends were trimmed by 5 bases and 4 bases, with 12 bases remaining between them. The CDR3 is 13 residues long. The germline V gene has CDR1 SGHTA and CDR2 FQGNSA. The CDR3: CASSVSGRYEQYF. The CDR3 bases are TGTGCCAGCAGCGTAAGCGGGCGGTACGAGCAGTACTTC.

The rearrangement links TRBV28 to TRBJ1-1; 12 bases are shared with TRBD1. The CDR3 sequence is 15 residues long. The germline CDR1 and CDR2 sequences are MDHEN and SYDVKM. The J segment lost 4 bases and the V segment lost 10 bases, leaving 10 bases of the junction unmatched. CDR3 sequence: CATRGTGGRGTEAFF. In nucleotides, the CDR3 is TGTGCCACCCGAGGGACAGGGGGCAGGGGCACTGAAGCTTTCTTT. Full variable domain (rest looked up from reference TRBV28 and TRBJ1-1): DVKVTQSSRYLVKRTGEKVFLECVQDMDHENMFWYRQDPGLGLRLIYFSYDVKMKEKGDIPEGYSVSREKKERFSLILESASTNQTSMYLCATRGTGGRGTEAFFGQGTRLTVV.

This chain joins TRBV18 and TRBJ2-3, with 8 bases identical to TRBD2. The V gene end was trimmed by 2 bases and the J gene end by 1 base; junction bases not matched to a gene: 2. Looked up from germline, CDR1 is KGHSH and CDR2 is LQKENI. The CDR3 is 15 amino acids. The CDR3 DNA sequence: TGTGCCAGCTCACCAACTAGCGGACGCACAGATACGCAGTATTTT. Its protein product is CASSPTSGRTDTQYF.

The chain carries TRBV2 and TRBJ1-2; D is uncertain. The CDR3 contains 13 residues. The ends were cut back, 1 base at V and 7 bases at J, with 10 bases in the middle. Germline loops: CDR1 SNHLY, CDR2 FYNNEI. This chain's CDR3 is CASSEVVSGGYTF. DNA for the CDR3: TGTGCCAGCAGTGAAGTTGTCAGTGGTGGCTACACCTTC.

The V gene is TRBV6-5, the J gene TRBJ1-1; D is ambiguous. The CDR3 runs to 14 residues. V was trimmed by 8 bases and J by 2 bases, leaving 15 bases between them. CDR1 and CDR2 from the germline V gene are MNHEY and SVGAGI. The DNA of the CDR3 is TGTGCCAGCCTAGAGGGTGGGGTTAACACTGAAGCTTTCTTT. Encoded protein: CASLEGGVNTEAFF.